A selection of T cell receptor beta chains follows, all from one sample in a study of blood T cell repertoires in COVID-19. Measured with immunoSEQ multiplex PCR; TCRdb has only the in-frame clones, and not every one. The sample records 350,000 to 400,000 clones, 65% to 90% being singletons. Sequences were obtained from peripheral blood. The receptors here all came from a woman aged 60-75 years with COVID-19, enrolled during active disease. Both conserved end residues are part of each CDR3. D genes are given only for firm matches. The size entry is marked missing in some rows and otherwise reads once, few, many or a size class.

TRBV12-5	once	TRBJ1-2	-	TGTGCTAGTGCCCGGACGGGGGGCTATGGCTACACCTTC	CASARTGGYGYTF
TRBV6-2/TRBV6-3	-	TRBJ1-4	TRBD1	TGTGCCAGCAGCTCGGGACAGGGCCTGGCTAATGAAAAACTGTTTTTT	CASSSGQGLANEKLFF
TRBV19	-	TRBJ2-3	-	TGTGCCAGTAGTCTTACAGGGTTTGGAACAGATACGCAGTATTTT	CASSLTGFGTDTQYF
TRBV6-2/TRBV6-3	-	TRBJ1-4	-	TGTGCCAGCAGTTACGGTGGCAGTACTAATGAAAAACTGTTTTTT	CASSYGGSTNEKLFF
TRBV2	-	TRBJ1-5	TRBD1	TGTGCCAGCAGTGGGACAGGGGCCCAGCCCCAGCATTTT	CASSGTGAQPQHF
TRBV9	-	TRBJ2-7	TRBD2	TGTGCCAGCAGTCCTAGCGGGGCATCCTACGAGCAGTACTTC	CASSPSGASYEQYF
TRBV12-3/TRBV12-4	-	TRBJ2-4	TRBD1	TGTGCCAGCAGACCAGGGGGAGTAGACATTCAGTACTTC	CASRPGGVDIQYF
TRBV5-4	-	TRBJ1-2	TRBD1	TGTGCCAGCAGCCATAACCGGGACAGGGAGTCGGGTGGCTACACCTTC	CASSHNRDRESGGYTF
TRBV5-4	-	TRBJ2-7	TRBD1	TGTGCCAGCAGCGCGGGACAGGGAACCTACGAGCAGTACTTC	CASSAGQGTYEQYF
TRBV9	-	TRBJ2-7	TRBD1	TGTGCCAGCAGCCCTCGGGACAGGGAGGGCGAGCAGTACTTC	CASSPRDREGEQYF
TRBV5-1	-	TRBJ2-1	-	TGCGCCAGCAGCTTAGTGGGGGGGCCGCATGAGCAGTTCTTC	CASSLVGGPHEQFF
TRBV6-5	-	TRBJ1-1	TRBD1	TGTGCCAGCAGTTACTCTTGGACAGGGAAGTCTGAAGCTTTCTTT	CASSYSWTGKSEAFF
TRBV4-1	-	TRBJ2-3	TRBD1	TGCGCCAGCAGCCCATGGAAAGGGGACAGGGGAACAGATACGCAGTATTTT	CASSPWKGDRGTDTQYF
TRBV19	-	TRBJ1-2	TRBD1	TGTGCCAGTAGTACCCCGGGACAGTACTATGGCTACACCTTC	CASSTPGQYYGYTF
TRBV7-9	-	TRBJ2-1	TRBD2	TGTGCCAGCAGCTTAGCTGGCGCGGGGGGGAATAATGAGCAGTTCTTC	CASSLAGAGGNNEQFF
TRBV30	-	TRBJ2-2	TRBD2	TGTGCCTGGAGCTCTGGGCGGGGGGAATACACCGGGGAGCTGTTTTTT	CAWSSGRGEYTGELFF
TRBV18	-	TRBJ1-2	-	TGTGCCAGCTCACCAAGGGGCGGAGAGCGTGGCTATGGCTACACCTTC	CASSPRGGERGYGYTF
TRBV18	-	TRBJ1-1	-	TGTGCCAGCTCACCACCGAGCCAGAACACTGAAGCTTTCTTT	CASSPPSQNTEAFF
TRBV12-5	-	TRBJ1-2	-	TGTGCTAGTGGTTTGGGCGGGGGAGAAGGCTACACCTTC	CASGLGGGEGYTF
TRBV7-3	-	TRBJ2-5	-	TGTGCCAGCAGCTCCCTAGGGGGCCAAGAGACCCAGTACTTC	CASSSLGGQETQYF
TRBV3-1/TRBV3-2	-	TRBJ2-2	TRBD2	TGTGCCAGCAACTCAAAAAGCGGGATTGACACCGGGGAGCTGTTTTTT	CASNSKSGIDTGELFF
TRBV9	-	TRBJ2-7	-	TGTGCCAGCAGGCCAGCAGGGGAGGAGCAGTACTTC	CASRPAGEEQYF
TRBV18	-	TRBJ1-1	TRBD1	TGTGCCAGCTCGCAGGGACAGGGGCTGAACACTGAAGCTTTCTTT	CASSQGQGLNTEAFF
TRBV27	-	TRBJ1-6	TRBD1	TGTGCCAGCAGTTTCGGGACAGAGAATTCACCCCTCCACTTT	CASSFGTENSPLHF
TRBV30	-	TRBJ1-5	-	TGTGCCTGGAGTGTACTCGGGGGGCTAGATCAGCCCCAGCATTTT	CAWSVLGGLDQPQHF
TRBV6-6	-	TRBJ2-5	-	TGTGCCAGCTCCCGCCTCAGGGGGGCAGGGGAGACCCAGTACTTC	CASSRLRGAGETQYF
TRBV19	-	TRBJ2-7	TRBD1	TGTGCCAGTAAGAGGTCAGGGGGCTTCTACGAGCAGTACTTC	CASKRSGGFYEQYF
TRBV3-1/TRBV3-2	-	TRBJ1-3	-	TGTGCCAGCAGCGAGCACAGGGATGGAAACACCATATATTTT	CASSEHRDGNTIYF
TRBV24-1	-	TRBJ1-1	TRBD1	TGTGCCACCAAAGCAGGGGGCCGTGATGAAGCTTTCTTT	CATKAGGRDEAFF